This T cell receptor beta chain emerged from a study of T cell responses to AZD1222 COVID-19 vaccine. For the study at large: Pooling covered second doses at about 4 or about 12 weeks.

Clones were sequenced by immunoSEQ multiplex PCR, and TCRdb holds only the in-frame ones, with some missing. The sample yields over 100,000 clones, 75% to 90% seen once. With respect to this clone: Its antigen is not identified.

General study results and limits: Vaccination with two AZD1222 doses was followed by a rise in Spike-specific TCR breadth and depth. Donors, mostly white British, included more females; clonal diversity was possibly underestimated.

This clonotype originated in an adult in good health. This specimen was peripheral blood, taken on day 0 of AZD1222 vaccination.

The CDR3 DNA reads TGTGCCAGCAGCTTGGGGGGCCAAGAGACCCAGTACTTC. Protein product: CASSLGGQETQYF. The rearrangement links TRBV5-6 to TRBJ2-5; D remains ambiguous. CDR3 length: 13 residues. Trimming shortened V by 0 bases and J by 1 base, and 4 bases separated the two germline ends. The germline gives CDR1 SGHDT, CDR2 YYEEEE.